The source of this T cell receptor (beta chain) is a study of CD8 T cells in Susac syndrome. RNA totalling about 0.45 to 1 ug underwent reverse transcription with random hexamers. The immunoSEQ assay covered 54 Vbeta and 13 Jbeta segments for CDR3. Each CDR3 protein gets one entry after TCRdb re-called the immunoSEQ multiplex PCR reads with MiXCR. The sample consists of some 65,000 distinct CDR3 sequences, just under 95% of them appearing once. The sequenced target, TCR beta, came from blood CD8+ and CD4+ T cells. The CDR3 is 13 amino acids. CDR1 and CDR2 from the germline V gene are SGHDT and YYEEEE. Trimming stripped 0 bases from V and 8 bases from J, with 9 bases between.

Material for sequencing was CD8+ T cells from PBMCs. The rearrangement links TRBV5-6 to TRBJ2-1; maybe TRBD2 (6 bases). This sequence originates from a human donor with multiple sclerosis. Written as DNA, the CDR3 is TGTGCCAGCAGCTTGGAGGCTAGCGATGAGCAGTTCTTC. This encodes CASSLEASDEQFF.